This T cell receptor (beta chain) was observed in a study of monozygotic twins with inflammatory bowel disease. For this clonotype: The antigen is unknown.

Two nested PCRs, run for roughly 15 and 9 cycles, were applied to TCRalpha and TCRbeta cDNA. TCRdb processed the 5' RACE reads again and assigns one entry to each CDR3 protein, with no DNA. The sample shows 300,000 to 350,000 distinct CDR3 sequences, and under 2.5% sits with its ten largest clones. Germline V lookup: CDR1 SGHRS, CDR2 YFSETQ. This CDR3 is 16 amino acids long. Overall study findings and caveats: Perhaps reflecting limited power, concordant and discordant twins did not differ in repertoire similarity.

This chain uses TRBV5-1 with TRBJ2-3; TCRdb gives TRBD2 as the D gene, but with no DNA this cannot be confirmed. This TCR came from a human donor with ulcerative colitis or Crohn's disease, or a healthy co-twin of an affected twin (not recorded which). The specimen was blood. CDR3 region: CASSPTLVTSTDTQYF.